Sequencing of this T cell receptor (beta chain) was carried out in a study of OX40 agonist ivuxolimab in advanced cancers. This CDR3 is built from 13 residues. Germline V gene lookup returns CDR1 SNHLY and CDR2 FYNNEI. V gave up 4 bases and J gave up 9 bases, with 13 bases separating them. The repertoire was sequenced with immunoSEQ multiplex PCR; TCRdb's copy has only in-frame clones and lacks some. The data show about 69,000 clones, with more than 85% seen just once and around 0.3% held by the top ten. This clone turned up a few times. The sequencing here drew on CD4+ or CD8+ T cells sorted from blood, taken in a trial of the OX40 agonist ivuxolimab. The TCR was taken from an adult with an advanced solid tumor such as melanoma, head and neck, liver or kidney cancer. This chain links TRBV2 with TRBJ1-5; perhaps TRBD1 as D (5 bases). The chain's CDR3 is CASSGGGTVPQHF. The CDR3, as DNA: TGTGCCAGCAGTGGGGGGGGGACGGTGCCCCAGCATTTT.